These 30 T cell receptor beta chains share one sample of origin, sequenced in a study of spatial heterogeneity in lung cancer (dated by TCRdb to between 2018 and 2020). The research as a whole found: The number of expanded intratumoral alpha and beta TCRs correlated with the tumor nonsynonymous mutation count.

This sample's time point label indicates: sample taken at primary tumor resection. The library was generated by 5' RACE. Sequencing used a NextSeq 500. TCRdb cleaned the public reads at Q25 with fastp, built clones with MiXCR and kept in-frame beta chains. Here each entry gathers all rows of one CDR3 protein and keeps the most common genes and DNA. Here the sample has roughly 2,900 distinct CDR3 sequences; about 10% occur a single time. In total, the top ten clones hold 5% to 7% of the sample. No antigen has been identified for these receptors. Sequencing used lung tumor tissue, obtained at surgery. The origin of the receptors is a female donor with early-stage non-small cell lung cancer.

J is TRBJ1-1 and V is TRBV6-5; D gene ambiguous. V was pared by 8 bases and J by 3 bases, with 13 bases between. The CDR3 runs 13 residues. CDR1 is MNHEY and CDR2 is SVGAGI in the germline V gene. The CDR3 region is CASFEVRYTEAFF. As DNA, the CDR3 is TGTGCCAGCTTTGAGGTTCGATACACTGAAGCTTTCTTT.

This clonotype is judged medium-sized (0.01 to 0.1%). The chain is built from TRBV18 and TRBJ2-1; D may match TRBD1 or TRBD2 (5 bases each). This CDR3 is 12 amino acids long. V was cut by 3 bases and J by 10 bases, with 10 bases left in between. CDR1 and CDR2 (germline): KGHSH, LQKENI. CDR3 loop: CASSPGTSEQFF. CDR3 in DNA: TGTGCCAGCTCACCCGGGACCTCCGAGCAGTTCTTC.

In this sample, this clonotype is medium-sized. The rearrangement uses TRBV27 and TRBJ1-6; 11 bases agree with TRBD1. Trimming removed 6 bases from V and 6 bases from J; junction bases left unmatched: 7. The CDR3 length is 16 residues. Looked up from germline, CDR1 is MNHEY and CDR2 is SMNVEV (reference sequence). Written as DNA, the CDR3 is TGTGCCAGCAGCACAAATGGACAGGGGGCTAATTCACCCCTCCACTTT. This sequence encodes CASSTNGQGANSPLHF.

This clonotype rates as medium-sized. V gene TRBV11-2 combines with J gene TRBJ2-5; D is possibly TRBD2 (5 bases). V was trimmed by 3 bases and J by 0 bases, leaving 5 bases between them. Germline CDR1 and CDR2: SGHAT and FQNNGV. The length of the CDR3 is 13 residues. The CDR3 reads CASSFGNQETQYF. The CDR3 bases are TGTGCCAGCAGCTTCGGGAACCAAGAGACCCAGTACTTC.

By share of the sample, this clonotype is medium-sized. This sequence joins TRBV12-3 or TRBV12-4 and TRBJ1-5; D unclear. Trimming took 3 bases from V and 9 from J, leaving 15 bases between them. The CDR3 has 14 amino acids. CDR3: CASSFSSPLRPQHF. CDR3 nucleotide sequence: TGTGCCAGCAGTTTTTCCTCACCCTTGCGGCCCCAGCATTTT.

The chain is built from TRBV12-3 or TRBV12-4 and TRBJ2-7, with 13 nucleotides matching TRBD2. CDR3 length: 15 residues. The ends lost 6 bases at V and 2 bases at J; junction bases unmatched: 4. CDR3 in amino acids: CASRRTSGGAYEQYF. The CDR3 DNA is TGTGCCAGCAGGAGGACTAGCGGGGGAGCCTACGAGCAGTACTTC.

This clonotype is medium-sized (0.01 to 0.1%) in the sample. This CDR3 is CASSLGYEQYF. The DNA for the CDR3 is TGTGCCAGCAGTTTGGGTTACGAGCAGTACTTC. The V gene is TRBV28, the J gene TRBJ2-7; D unresolved. The CDR3 is 11 residues long. Germline V lookup: CDR1 MDHEN, CDR2 SYDVKM. V was pared by 3 bases and J by 4 bases, with 4 bases between.

This clonotype is termed medium-sized (0.01 to 0.1%). V and J are TRBV3-1 and TRBJ1-5; D not resolved. CDR1 LGHDT and CDR2 YNNKEL come from the germline V gene (reference sequence). CDR3 length: 14 residues. With 0 bases removed from V and 7 bases from J, the gap between germline ends came to 10 bases. CDR3 protein: CASSQDGRAQPQHF. CDR3 nucleotide sequence: TGTGCCAGCAGCCAAGATGGGAGGGCACAGCCCCAGCATTTT.

The chain carries TRBV29-1 and TRBJ2-3; no definite D call. From germline, CDR1 is SQVTM and CDR2 ANQGSEA. The CDR3 loop spans 12 amino acids. Between the trimmed V and J ends, which lost 8 bases and 2 bases, there was a span of 11 bases. The CDR3 sequence: CSFRPSTDTQYF. CDR3 coding DNA: TGCAGCTTCCGGCCATCCACAGATACGCAGTATTTT.

V gene TRBV11-2 combines with J gene TRBJ2-7; D is perhaps TRBD2 (5 bases). From germline, CDR1 is SGHAT and CDR2 FQNNGV. The CDR3 has 18 residues. V shed 1 base and J shed 0 bases, with 19 bases lying between them. CDR3 sequence: CASSLGLLSGTSSYEQYF. CDR3 DNA: TGTGCCAGCAGCTTAGGGCTCCTGAGCGGCACAAGCTCCTACGAGCAGTACTTC. Supplemented by reference TRBV11-2 and TRBJ2-7, the full variable domain reads EAGVAQSPRYKIIEKRQSVAFWCNPISGHATLYWYQQILGQGPKLLIQFQNNGVVDDSQLPKDRFSAERLKGVDSTLKIQPAKLEDSAVYLCASSLGLLSGTSSYEQYFGPGTRLTVT.

This clonotype is judged medium-sized. The J gene is TRBJ2-7, the V gene TRBV27; D uncertain. This CDR3 region has 19 residues. Per the germline V gene, CDR1 is MNHEY and CDR2 is SMNVEV (reference sequence). Trimming stripped 4 bases from V and 1 base from J, with 26 bases between. This CDR3 reads CASSSSYDLAEKGSYEQYF. The CDR3 DNA reads as TGTGCCAGCAGTTCCAGCTACGACTTGGCGGAGAAAGGTTCCTACGAGCAGTACTTC.

Judged by abundance, this clonotype is medium-sized. This sequence joins TRBV7-8 and TRBJ2-2; D uncertain. Germline V CDR1 and CDR2: SGHVS, FQNEAQ. CDR3 length: 12 amino acids. V shed 3 bases and J shed 6 bases, with 5 bases lying between them. The CDR3 loop reads CASSFAAGELFF. In DNA, the CDR3 is TGTGCCAGCAGCTTTGCCGCCGGGGAGCTGTTTTTT.

This clonotype was seen a few times. The chain carries TRBV10-3 and TRBJ1-2; 7 bases map to TRBD1. With V trimmed by 6 bases and J by 4 bases, 2 bases remained unmatched. The V gene's germline CDR1 is ENHRY and CDR2 SYGVKD. The CDR3 has 12 residues. CDR3 sequence reads: CAIRAGGYGYTF. The CDR3 DNA follows: TGTGCCATCAGGGCAGGGGGCTATGGCTACACCTTC.

In its sample, this clonotype ranks as medium-sized. The chain recombines TRBV18 with TRBJ1-1; unclear D gene. The CDR3 spans 11 residues. With 1 base removed from V and 6 bases from J, the gap between germline ends came to 3 bases. Germline V gene data show CDR1 as KGHSH and CDR2 as LQKENI. As DNA, the CDR3 is TGTGCCAGCTCACCACTACCTGAAGCTTTCTTT. Amino acids: CASSPLPEAFF.

This clonotype is classed as medium-sized. This sequence joins TRBV27 and TRBJ1-2, with D tentatively TRBD1 (6 bases). The CDR3 consists of 16 residues. Trimming took off 11 bases at V and 2 bases at J, with 24 bases between the two ends. The V gene's germline CDR1 is MNHEY and CDR2 SMNVEV (reference sequence). The CDR3 DNA follows: TGTGCCTTCCAAAAAGGGGGAGGGGATTCCAACTATGGCTACACCTTC. This translates into CAFQKGGGDSNYGYTF.

Relative to its sample, this clonotype is large. The rearrangement uses TRBV11-2 and TRBJ1-2, with a weak D call TRBD1 (6 bases). The CDR3 contains 16 residues. Germline CDR1 SGHAT, CDR2 FQNNGV. V was pared by 4 bases and J by 4 bases, with 19 bases between. The CDR3 sequence is CASSSPGRGKSYGYTF. In nucleotides, the CDR3 is TGTGCCAGCAGCTCCCCGGGCAGGGGAAAGAGCTATGGCTACACCTTC.

This clonotype was recorded a few times. A much more abundant neighbour one base away suggests this may be a read error. The chain uses TRBV6-6 and TRBJ2-2; TRBD2 matches at 9 bases. Germline assignment: CDR1 MNHNY and CDR2 SVGAGI (reference sequence). The CDR3 sequence is 15 residues long. V lost 5 bases and J lost 7; bases outside the gene matches: 8. CDR3 DNA sequence: TGTGCCAGCAGTAGGAGCGGGGGGACCGGCGGGGAGCTGTTTTTT. Translation gives CASSRSGGTGGELFF.

Ten or more counts support this clonotype. The chain links TRBV4-1 to TRBJ2-5, with D perhaps assigned TRBD1 or TRBD2 (5 bases each). Germline loops: CDR1 MGHRA, CDR2 YSYEKL. CDR3 length equals 16 residues. V was cut by 4 bases and J by 1 base, with 16 bases left in between. The CDR3 reads CASSPGTGAVQETQYF. DNA for the CDR3: TGCGCCAGCAGCCCAGGGACCGGGGCCGTCCAAGAGACCCAGTACTTC.

By its share, this clonotype is large (0.1 to 1%). This rearrangement joins TRBV5-1 to TRBJ2-5; D perhaps matches TRBD1 (6 bases). CDR1 is SGHRS, CDR2 YFSETQ, per germline. The CDR3 totals 14 residues. With 2 bases removed from V and 2 bases from J, the gap between germline ends came to 10 bases. The CDR3 bases are TGCGCCAGCAGCTTCCTACAGGGACAAGAGACCCAGTACTTC. Its translation is CASSFLQGQETQYF.

This clonotype counts as medium-sized (0.01 to 0.1%). The chain is built from TRBV7-8 and TRBJ1-1; a weak D match, TRBD1 (5 bases). The V gene lost 5 bases and the J gene lost 0 bases, with 13 bases spanning the gap. CDR1 and CDR2 (germline): SGHVS, FQNEAQ. The CDR3 is made up of 15 amino acids. CDR3 in amino acids: CASSLFGGMNTEAFF. The CDR3 coding sequence is TGTGCCAGCAGCCTCTTTGGGGGGATGAACACTGAAGCTTTCTTT.

This clonotype was detected only a few times. The J gene is TRBJ2-1, the V gene TRBV2; 8 nucleotides agree with TRBD2. CDR1 is SNHLY, CDR2 FYNNEI, per germline. With 3 bases clipped from V and 3 bases from J, the junction kept 4 bases outside the gene matches. The CDR3 covers 15 residues. In DNA, the CDR3 is TGTGCCAGCAGTGAGACTAGCGCCGGCTACAATGAGCAGTTCTTC. The encoded protein is CASSETSAGYNEQFF.

Sample share makes this clonotype medium-sized. This chain links TRBV19 with TRBJ2-2; possibly TRBD2 for D (6 bases). Germline V gene data show CDR1 as LNHDA and CDR2 as SQIVND (reference sequence). The CDR3 has 14 residues. Trimming left V 8 bases short and J 1 base short, with 11 bases between. The CDR3: CASRIGGNTGELFF. The CDR3 nucleotides are TGTGCCAGTCGCATCGGGGGGAACACCGGGGAGCTGTTTTTT.

This clonotype is judged medium-sized. V and J are TRBV12-3 or TRBV12-4 and TRBJ2-7; D gene uncertain. CDR3 length: 11 amino acids. Trimming removed 6 bases from V and 4 bases from J, with 7 bases in between. As DNA, the CDR3 is TGTGCCAGCAGCCAGAGGTACGAGCAGTACTTC. Its protein product is CASSQRYEQYF.

The genes are TRBV6-6 and TRBJ1-5, with D perhaps TRBD1 (5 bases). The V gene lost 7 bases and the J gene lost 1 base, with 14 bases spanning the gap. The CDR3 is 15 amino acids. Germline loops: CDR1 MNHNY, CDR2 SVGAGI (reference sequence). This CDR3 is CASKDGGSSNQPQHF. The CDR3 bases are TGTGCCAGCAAAGACGGGGGTTCGAGCAATCAGCCCCAGCATTTT.

This clonotype is labeled medium-sized. This chain links TRBV29-1 with TRBJ2-3; D not resolved. Germline V gives CDR1 SQVTM, CDR2 ANQGSEA. This CDR3 has 15 residues. Trimming took off 4 bases at V and 0 bases at J, with 14 bases between the two ends. In nucleotides, the CDR3 is TGCAGCGTTGTATACTTCGGGCAGAGCACAGATACGCAGTATTTT. It yields the protein CSVVYFGQSTDTQYF.

Sample share makes this clonotype medium-sized. The J gene is TRBJ2-2, the V gene TRBV20-1; no firm D call. CDR3 length: 15 amino acids. Germline CDR1 is DFQATT and CDR2 is SNEGSKA (reference sequence). V was clipped by 7 bases and J by 1 base, with 16 bases between them. CDR3 residues: CSGGMEPLNTGELFF. As DNA, the CDR3 is TGCAGTGGAGGAATGGAGCCCTTGAACACCGGGGAGCTGTTTTTT.

This clonotype has ten or more counts. The rearrangement joins TRBV6-1 to TRBJ1-5; TRBD1 aligns across 7 bases. CDR3 length: 14 amino acids. After removal of 5 bases from V and 2 bases from J, the junction contained 3 bases not matched to a gene. CDR1 MNHNS and CDR2 SASEGT come from the germline V gene. CDR3: CASSSTGGNQPQHF. CDR3 nucleotides: TGTGCCAGCAGTTCTACAGGGGGCAATCAGCCCCAGCATTTT.

This clonotype ranks as medium-sized. The CDR3 sequence: CASSPIRSGGNYGYTF. The CDR3 DNA reads as TGTGCCAGCAGCCCTATTAGATCAGGGGGCAACTATGGCTACACCTTC. The gene calls are TRBV14 and TRBJ1-2; 8 nucleotides match TRBD1. Trimming removed 4 bases from V and 2 bases from J; junction bases left unmatched: 9. Germline values: CDR1 SGHDN, CDR2 FVKESK. The CDR3 is made up of 16 amino acids. The complete variable domain, with remaining parts taken from reference TRBV14 and TRBJ1-2, reads EAGVTQFPSHSVIEKGQTVTLRCDPISGHDNLYWYRRVMGKEIKFLLHFVKESKQDESGMPNNRFLAERTGGTYSTLKVQPAELEDSGVYFCASSPIRSGGNYGYTFGSGTRLTVV.

This clonotype was seen ten or more times. This could be a read error, since a much larger clone is one nucleotide away. The gene calls are TRBV27 and TRBJ1-5; TRBD1 matches 11 bases. Per the germline V gene, CDR1 is MNHEY and CDR2 is SMNVEV (reference sequence). This CDR3 has 16 amino acids. Trimming removed 5 bases from V and 4 bases from J; junction bases left unmatched: 7. The CDR3: CASSDMDRGRNQPQHF. CDR3 in DNA: TGTGCCAGCAGTGATATGGACAGGGGGCGGAATCAGCCCCAGCATTTT.

This clonotype was detected many times. The V gene is TRBV29-1, the J gene TRBJ2-3; unclear D gene. Trimming left V 4 bases short and J 1 base short, with 9 bases between. Germline V gene lookup returns CDR1 SQVTM and CDR2 ANQGSEA. The CDR3 has 13 amino acids. CDR3 residues: CSVGFTRTDTQYF. CDR3 in DNA: TGCAGCGTTGGGTTTACGCGCACAGATACGCAGTATTTT.